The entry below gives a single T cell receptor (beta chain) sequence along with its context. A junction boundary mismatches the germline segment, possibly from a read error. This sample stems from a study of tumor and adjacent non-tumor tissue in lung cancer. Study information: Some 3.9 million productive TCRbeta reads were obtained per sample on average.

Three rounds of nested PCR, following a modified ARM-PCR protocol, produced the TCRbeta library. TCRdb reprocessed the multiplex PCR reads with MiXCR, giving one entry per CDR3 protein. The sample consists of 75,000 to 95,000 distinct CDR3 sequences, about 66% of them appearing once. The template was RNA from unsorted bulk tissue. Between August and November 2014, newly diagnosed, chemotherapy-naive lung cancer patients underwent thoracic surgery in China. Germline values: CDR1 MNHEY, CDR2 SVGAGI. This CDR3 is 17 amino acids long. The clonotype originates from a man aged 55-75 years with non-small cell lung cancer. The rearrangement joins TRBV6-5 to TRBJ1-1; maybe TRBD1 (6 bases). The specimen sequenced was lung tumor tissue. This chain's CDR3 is CACSRTIGGALDTEALF. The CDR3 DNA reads TGTGCCTGCAGCCGAACCATTGGGGGGGCTTTGGACACTGAAGCTCTCTTT.